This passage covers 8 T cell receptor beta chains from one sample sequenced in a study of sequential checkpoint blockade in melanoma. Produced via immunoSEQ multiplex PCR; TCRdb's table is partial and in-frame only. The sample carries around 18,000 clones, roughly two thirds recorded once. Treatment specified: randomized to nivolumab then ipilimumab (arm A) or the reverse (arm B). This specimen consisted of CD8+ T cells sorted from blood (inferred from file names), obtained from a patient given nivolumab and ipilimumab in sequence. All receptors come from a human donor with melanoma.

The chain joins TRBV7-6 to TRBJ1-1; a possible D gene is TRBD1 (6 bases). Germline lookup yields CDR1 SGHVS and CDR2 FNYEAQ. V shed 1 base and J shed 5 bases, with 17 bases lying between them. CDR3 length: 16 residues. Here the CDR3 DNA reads TGTGCCAGCAGCTTAGAGGGGGGGTTCCCTAGGACTGAAGCTTTCTTT. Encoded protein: CASSLEGGFPRTEAFF. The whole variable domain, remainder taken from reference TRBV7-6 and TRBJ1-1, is GAGVSQSPRYKVTKRGQDVALRCDPISGHVSLYWYRQALGQGPEFLTYFNYEAQQDKSGLPNDRFSAERPEGSISTLTIQRTEQRDSAMYRCASSLEGGFPRTEAFFGQGTRLTVV.

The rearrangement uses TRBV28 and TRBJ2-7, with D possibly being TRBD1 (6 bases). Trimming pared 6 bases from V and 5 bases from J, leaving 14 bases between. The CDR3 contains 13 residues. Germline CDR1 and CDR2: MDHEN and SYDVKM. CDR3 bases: TGTGCCAGCAGACAGGGTTCCCACCACGAGCAGTACTTC. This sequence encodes CASRQGSHHEQYF.

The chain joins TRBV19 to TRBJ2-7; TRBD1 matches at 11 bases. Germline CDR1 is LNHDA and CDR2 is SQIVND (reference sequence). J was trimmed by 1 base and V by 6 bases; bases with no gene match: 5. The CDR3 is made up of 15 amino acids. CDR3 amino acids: CASSPGDRGSYEQYF. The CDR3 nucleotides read TGTGCCAGTAGCCCAGGGGACAGGGGGTCCTACGAGCAGTACTTC.

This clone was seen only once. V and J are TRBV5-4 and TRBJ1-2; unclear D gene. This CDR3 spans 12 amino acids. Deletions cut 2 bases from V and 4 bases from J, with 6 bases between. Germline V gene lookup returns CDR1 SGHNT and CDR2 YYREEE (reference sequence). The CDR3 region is CASSFRSYGYTF. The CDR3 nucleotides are TGTGCCAGCAGCTTCAGGTCCTATGGCTACACCTTC.

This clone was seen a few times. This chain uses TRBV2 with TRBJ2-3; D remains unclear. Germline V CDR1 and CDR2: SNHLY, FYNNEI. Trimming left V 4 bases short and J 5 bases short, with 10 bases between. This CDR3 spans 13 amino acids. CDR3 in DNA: TGTGCCAGCAGTGGTTTAAGCTTAGATACGCAGTATTTT. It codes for CASSGLSLDTQYF.

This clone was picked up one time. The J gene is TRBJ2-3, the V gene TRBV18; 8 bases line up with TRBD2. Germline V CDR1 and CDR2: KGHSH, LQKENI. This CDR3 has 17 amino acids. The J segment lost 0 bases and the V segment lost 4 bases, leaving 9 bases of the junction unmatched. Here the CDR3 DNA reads TGTGCCAGCTCACTCGCCCTTAGCGGGGCTAGCACAGATACGCAGTATTTT. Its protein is CASSLALSGASTDTQYF.

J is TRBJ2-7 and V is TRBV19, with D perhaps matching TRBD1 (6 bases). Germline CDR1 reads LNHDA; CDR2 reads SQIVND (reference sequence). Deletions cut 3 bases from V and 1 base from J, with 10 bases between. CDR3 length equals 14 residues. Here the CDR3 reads CASSILGASYEQYF. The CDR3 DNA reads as TGTGCCAGTAGTATTTTGGGGGCATCCTACGAGCAGTACTTC.

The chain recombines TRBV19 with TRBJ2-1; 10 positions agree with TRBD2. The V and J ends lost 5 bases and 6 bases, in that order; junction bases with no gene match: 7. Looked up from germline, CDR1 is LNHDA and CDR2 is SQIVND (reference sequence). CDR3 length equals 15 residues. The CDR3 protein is CASSQLAGRINEQFF. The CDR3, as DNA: TGTGCCAGTAGTCAACTAGCGGGACGGATCAATGAGCAGTTCTTC.